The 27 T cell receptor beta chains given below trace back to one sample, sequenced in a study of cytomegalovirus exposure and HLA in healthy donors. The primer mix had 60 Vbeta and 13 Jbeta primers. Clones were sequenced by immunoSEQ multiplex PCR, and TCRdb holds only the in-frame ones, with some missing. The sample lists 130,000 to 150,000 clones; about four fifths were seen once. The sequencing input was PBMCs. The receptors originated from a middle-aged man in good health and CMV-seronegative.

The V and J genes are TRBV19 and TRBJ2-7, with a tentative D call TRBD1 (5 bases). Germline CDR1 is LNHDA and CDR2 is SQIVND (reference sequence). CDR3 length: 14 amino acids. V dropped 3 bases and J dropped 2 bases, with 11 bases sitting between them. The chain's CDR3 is CASSIPGAAYEQYF. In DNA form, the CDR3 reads TGTGCCAGTAGTATCCCTGGGGCAGCCTACGAGCAGTACTTC.

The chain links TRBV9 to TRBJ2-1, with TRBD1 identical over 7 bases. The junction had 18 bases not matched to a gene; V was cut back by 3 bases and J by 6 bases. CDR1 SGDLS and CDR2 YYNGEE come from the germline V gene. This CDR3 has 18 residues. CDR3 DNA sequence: TGTGCCAGCAGCGCCAATCGACAGGGTCTATCGTCAGGCAATGAGCAGTTCTTC. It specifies CASSANRQGLSSGNEQFF. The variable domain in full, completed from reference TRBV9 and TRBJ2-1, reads DSGVTQTPKHLITATGQRVTLRCSPRSGDLSVYWYQQSLDQGLQFLIQYYNGEERAKGNILERFSAQQFPDLHSELNLSSLELGDSALYFCASSANRQGLSSGNEQFFGPGTRLTVL.

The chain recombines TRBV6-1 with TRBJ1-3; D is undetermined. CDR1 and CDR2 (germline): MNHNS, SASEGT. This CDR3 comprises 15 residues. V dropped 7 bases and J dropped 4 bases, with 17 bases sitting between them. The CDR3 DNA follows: TGTGCCAGCACAAAACAGCCGGTGTCAGGAAACACCATATATTTT. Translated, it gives CASTKQPVSGNTIYF.

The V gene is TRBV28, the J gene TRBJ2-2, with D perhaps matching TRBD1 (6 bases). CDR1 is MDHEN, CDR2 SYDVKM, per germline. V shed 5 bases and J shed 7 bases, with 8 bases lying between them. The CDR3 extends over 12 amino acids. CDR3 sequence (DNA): TGTGCCAGCAGTCCAGGGGTCGGGGAGCTGTTTTTT. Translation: CASSPGVGELFF.

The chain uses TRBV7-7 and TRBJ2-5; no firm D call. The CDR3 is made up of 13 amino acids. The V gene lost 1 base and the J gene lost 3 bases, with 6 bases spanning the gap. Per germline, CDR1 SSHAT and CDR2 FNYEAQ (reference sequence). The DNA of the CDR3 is TGTGCCAGCAGCTTAGGGCAGAAAGAGACCCAGTACTTC. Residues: CASSLGQKETQYF.

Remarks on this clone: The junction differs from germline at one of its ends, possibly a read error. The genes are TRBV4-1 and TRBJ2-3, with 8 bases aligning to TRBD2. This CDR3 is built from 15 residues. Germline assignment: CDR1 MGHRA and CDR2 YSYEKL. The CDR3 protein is CASTQLGLVTDTQYF. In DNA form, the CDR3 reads TGCGCCAGCACCCAACTGGGACTAGTCACAGATACGCAGTATTTT.

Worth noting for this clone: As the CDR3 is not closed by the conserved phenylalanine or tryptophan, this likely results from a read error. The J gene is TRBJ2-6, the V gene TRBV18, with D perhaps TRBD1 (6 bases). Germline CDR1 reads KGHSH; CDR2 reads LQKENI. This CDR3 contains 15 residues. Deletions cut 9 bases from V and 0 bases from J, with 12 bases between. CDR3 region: CASLQGFSGANVLTL. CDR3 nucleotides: TGTGCCAGTCTACAGGGTTTCTCTGGGGCCAACGTCCTGACTCTC.

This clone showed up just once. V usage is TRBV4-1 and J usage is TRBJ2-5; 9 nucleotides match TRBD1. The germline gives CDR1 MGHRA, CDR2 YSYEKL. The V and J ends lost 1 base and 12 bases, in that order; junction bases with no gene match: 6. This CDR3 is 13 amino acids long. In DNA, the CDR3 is TGCGCCAGCAGCCAAGGTCCGGGGGACAGGGAGTACTTC. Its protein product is CASSQGPGDREYF.

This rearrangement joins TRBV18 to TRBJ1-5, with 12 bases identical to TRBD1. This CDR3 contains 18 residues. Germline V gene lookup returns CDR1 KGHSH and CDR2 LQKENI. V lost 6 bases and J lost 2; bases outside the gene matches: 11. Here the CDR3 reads CASSLRGQGAKGNQPQHF. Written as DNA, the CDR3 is TGTGCCAGCTCCTTGAGGGGACAGGGGGCAAAGGGCAATCAGCCCCAGCATTTT.

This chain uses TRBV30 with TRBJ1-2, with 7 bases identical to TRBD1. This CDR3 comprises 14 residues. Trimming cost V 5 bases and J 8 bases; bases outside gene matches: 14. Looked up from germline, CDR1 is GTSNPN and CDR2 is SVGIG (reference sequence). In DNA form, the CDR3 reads TGTGCCTGGGGGAGACAGGGTACGATTGCGGGCTACACCTTC. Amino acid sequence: CAWGRQGTIAGYTF.

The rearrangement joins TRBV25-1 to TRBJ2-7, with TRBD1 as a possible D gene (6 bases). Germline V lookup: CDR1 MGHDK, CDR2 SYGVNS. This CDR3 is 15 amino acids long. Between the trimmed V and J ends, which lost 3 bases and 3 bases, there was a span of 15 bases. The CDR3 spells CASSDQGQPSYEQYF. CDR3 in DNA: TGTGCCAGCAGTGACCAAGGACAGCCAAGCTACGAGCAGTACTTC.

The CDR3, as DNA: TGCGCCAGCAGCTTGGCCGTAGCGGCACAAGAGACCCAGTACTTC. This gives the protein CASSLAVAAQETQYF. The V gene is TRBV5-1, the J gene TRBJ2-5; possibly TRBD2 for D (6 bases). CDR3 length: 15 residues. Germline CDR1 reads SGHRS; CDR2 reads YFSETQ. With 0 bases removed from V and 2 bases from J, the gap between germline ends came to 11 bases.

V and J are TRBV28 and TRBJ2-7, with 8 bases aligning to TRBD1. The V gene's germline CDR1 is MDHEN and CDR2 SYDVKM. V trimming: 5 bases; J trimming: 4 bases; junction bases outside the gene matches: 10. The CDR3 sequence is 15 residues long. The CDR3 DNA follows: TGTGCCAGCAGTCCCCGGACAGGGAACCTTTACGAGCAGTACTTC. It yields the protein CASSPRTGNLYEQYF.

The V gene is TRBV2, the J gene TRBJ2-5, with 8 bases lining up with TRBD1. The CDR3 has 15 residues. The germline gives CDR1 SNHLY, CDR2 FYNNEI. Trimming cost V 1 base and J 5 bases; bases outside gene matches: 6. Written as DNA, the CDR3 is TGTGCCAGCAGTGAAGAGACAGGGGTGTCGGAGACCCAGTACTTC. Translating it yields CASSEETGVSETQYF.

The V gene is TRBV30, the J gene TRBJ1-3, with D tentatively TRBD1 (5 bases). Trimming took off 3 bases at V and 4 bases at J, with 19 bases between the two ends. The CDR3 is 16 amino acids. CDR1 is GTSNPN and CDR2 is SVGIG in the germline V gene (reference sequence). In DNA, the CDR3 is TGTGCCTGGAGCCGGGGGGTTTTATACTCAGGAAACACCATATATTTT. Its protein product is CAWSRGVLYSGNTIYF.

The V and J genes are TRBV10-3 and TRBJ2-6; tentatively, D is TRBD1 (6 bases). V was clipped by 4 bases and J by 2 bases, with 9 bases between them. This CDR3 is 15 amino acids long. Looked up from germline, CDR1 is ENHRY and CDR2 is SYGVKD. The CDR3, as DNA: TGTGCCATCAGTGGGACAGCCGCTGGGGCCAACGTCCTGACTTTC. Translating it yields CAISGTAAGANVLTF.

Written as DNA, the CDR3 is TGTGCCAGTAGTATGAAACTGAGAGCTTTCTTT. The encoded protein is CASSMKLRAFF. This sequence joins TRBV19 and TRBJ1-1, with D uncertain. Deletions cut 3 bases from V and 10 bases from J, with 9 bases between. Germline V CDR1 and CDR2: LNHDA, SQIVND (reference sequence). There are 11 residues in the CDR3.

CDR3 bases: TGTGCCAGCAGACACGAAGCTTTCTTT. Its translation is CASRHEAFF. The chain couples TRBV6-5 to TRBJ1-1; D is unclear. The V and J ends lost 6 bases and 8 bases respectively, with 4 bases between them. The CDR3 is 9 amino acids. The V gene's germline CDR1 is MNHEY and CDR2 SVGAGI.

CDR3 DNA sequence: TGCGCCAGCAGCTACGACAGGAACACTGAAGCTTTCTTT. Its protein product is CASSYDRNTEAFF. The rearrangement uses TRBV5-1 and TRBJ1-1; D might be TRBD1 (5 bases). The CDR3 has 13 amino acids. The germline V and J ends were trimmed by 3 bases and 1 base, with 7 bases remaining between them. CDR1 is SGHRS, CDR2 YFSETQ, per germline. The full variable domain, in which reference TRBV5-1 and TRBJ1-1 provide the parts outside the CDR3, is KAGVTQTPRYLIKTRGQQVTLSCSPISGHRSVSWYQQTPGQGLQFLFEYFSETQRNKGNFPGRFSGRQFSNSRSEMNVSTLELGDSALYLCASSYDRNTEAFFGQGTRLTVV.

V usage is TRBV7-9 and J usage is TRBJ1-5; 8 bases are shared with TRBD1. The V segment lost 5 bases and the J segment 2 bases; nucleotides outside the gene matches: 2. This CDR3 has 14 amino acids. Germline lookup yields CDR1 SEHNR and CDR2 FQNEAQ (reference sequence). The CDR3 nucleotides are TGTGCCAGCAGCCAGACAGGGGGCAATCAGCCCCAGCATTTT. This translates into CASSQTGGNQPQHF.

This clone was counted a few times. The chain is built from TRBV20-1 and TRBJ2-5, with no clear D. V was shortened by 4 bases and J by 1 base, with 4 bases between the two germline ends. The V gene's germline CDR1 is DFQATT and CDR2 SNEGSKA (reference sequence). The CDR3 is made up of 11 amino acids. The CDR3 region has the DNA TGCAGTGCTAATAGCCAAGAGACCCAGTACTTC. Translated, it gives CSANSQETQYF.

The CDR3 region has the DNA TGTGCCAGCAGCCCGACAGGGAATGCCGGAAACACCATATATTTT. Translated, it gives CASSPTGNAGNTIYF. This chain joins TRBV9 and TRBJ1-3; 7 nucleotides match TRBD1. The germline gives CDR1 SGDLS, CDR2 YYNGEE. This CDR3 has 15 residues. V lost 4 bases to trimming and J lost 4 bases; unmatched junction nucleotides: 8.

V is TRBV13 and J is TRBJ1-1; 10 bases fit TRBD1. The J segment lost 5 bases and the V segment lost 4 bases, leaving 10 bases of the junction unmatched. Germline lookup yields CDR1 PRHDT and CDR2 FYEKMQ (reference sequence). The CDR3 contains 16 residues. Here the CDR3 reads CASSSTRQGARTEAFF. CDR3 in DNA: TGTGCCAGCAGCTCTACTAGACAGGGGGCGCGGACTGAAGCTTTCTTT.

CDR3: CASSAGFGDYTF. CDR3 coding DNA: TGTGCCAGTAGTGCGGGCTTCGGGGACTACACCTTC. V gene TRBV19 combines with J gene TRBJ1-2; D remains unclear. CDR3 length equals 12 residues. V was cut by 5 bases and J by 10 bases, with 14 bases left in between. Germline CDR1 reads LNHDA; CDR2 reads SQIVND (reference sequence).

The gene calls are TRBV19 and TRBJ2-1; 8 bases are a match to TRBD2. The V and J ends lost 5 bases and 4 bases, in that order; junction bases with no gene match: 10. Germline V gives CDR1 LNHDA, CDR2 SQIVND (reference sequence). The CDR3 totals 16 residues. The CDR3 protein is CASSADTSGPYNEQFF. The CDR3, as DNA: TGTGCCAGTAGTGCCGATACTAGCGGACCTTACAATGAGCAGTTCTTC.

Here the CDR3 reads CASRVTLAGGTDTQYF. CDR3 nucleotides: TGCGCCAGCAGGGTGACCCTAGCGGGGGGGACAGATACGCAGTATTTT. The chain joins TRBV10-1 to TRBJ2-3, with 12 bases that match TRBD2. The CDR3 has 16 residues. V was clipped by 6 bases and J by 3 bases; unmatched bases: 7. Germline assignment: CDR1 WNHNN and CDR2 SYGVQD (reference sequence).

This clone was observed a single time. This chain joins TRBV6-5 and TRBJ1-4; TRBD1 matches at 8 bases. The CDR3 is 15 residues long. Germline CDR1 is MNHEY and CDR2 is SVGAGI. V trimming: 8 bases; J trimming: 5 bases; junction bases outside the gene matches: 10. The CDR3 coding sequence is TGTGCCAGCCAAGCAGGGGGCGCACGGAATGAAAAACTGTTTTTT. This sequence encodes CASQAGGARNEKLFF.